Below are 8 T cell receptor beta chains sequenced from a single sample in a study of OX40 agonist ivuxolimab in advanced cancers. TCRdb's copy holds only in-frame clones and misses some; the assay was immunoSEQ multiplex PCR. The sample lists 65,000 to 95,000 clones, approximately 90% occurring once. Source: CD4+ or CD8+ T cells sorted from blood, taken in a trial of the OX40 agonist ivuxolimab. These receptors came from an adult with an advanced solid tumor such as melanoma, head and neck, liver or kidney cancer.

The chain carries TRBV5-1 and TRBJ1-3, with D unresolved. The germline V gene encodes CDR1 SGHRS and CDR2 YFSETQ. The CDR3 is 14 amino acids. The V and J ends lost 1 base and 0 bases respectively, with 5 bases between them. The DNA for the CDR3 is TGCGCCAGCAGCTTGCGTGGCTCTGGAAACACCATATATTTT. Protein: CASSLRGSGNTIYF.

The chain carries TRBV7-2 and TRBJ1-5; maybe TRBD1 (5 bases). Trimming took off 5 bases at V and 4 bases at J, with 15 bases between the two ends. The germline V gene has CDR1 SGHTA and CDR2 FQGNSA. The CDR3 runs 15 residues. CDR3 nucleotides: TGTGCCAGCAGCCCAATGTGGCGGGGGAATCAGCCCCAGCATTTT. Translation: CASSPMWRGNQPQHF.

The chain couples TRBV29-1 to TRBJ2-5; D gene uncertain. V was trimmed by 4 bases and J by 5 bases, leaving 14 bases between them. Germline V gene sequence: CDR1 SQVTM, CDR2 ANQGSEA. The CDR3 totals 13 residues. This chain's CDR3 is CSVAPADRETQYF. CDR3 bases: TGCAGCGTTGCCCCCGCGGACCGGGAGACCCAGTACTTC.

V usage is TRBV10-3 and J usage is TRBJ2-3; TRBD2 might be the D (7 bases). V lost 4 bases, J lost 3 bases, and 14 bases lay in between. This CDR3 has 15 amino acids. Germline V gene sequence: CDR1 ENHRY, CDR2 SYGVKD. The DNA of the CDR3 is TGTGCCATCAGTGGGTTCGGGGGGCGGACAGATACGCAGTATTTT. It translates to CAISGFGGRTDTQYF.

The V call is TRBV10-3, the J call TRBJ1-5, with D possibly being TRBD1 (6 bases). Trimming took off 2 bases at V and 11 bases at J, with 16 bases between the two ends. From germline, CDR1 is ENHRY and CDR2 SYGVKD. The CDR3 covers 14 residues. CDR3 bases: TGTGCCATCAGTGAGAAGGGGGGGGACTTGGCCCAGCATTTT. Protein: CAISEKGGDLAQHF.

V usage is TRBV29-1 and J usage is TRBJ1-2, with TRBD1 matching 8 bases. The CDR3 contains 13 residues. Germline values: CDR1 SQVTM, CDR2 ANQGSEA. V gave up 3 bases and J gave up 6 bases; unmatched junction bases: 6. CDR3: CSVDGQGTNGYTF. The DNA for the CDR3 is TGCAGCGTTGACGGACAGGGAACGAATGGCTACACCTTC.

CDR3 in amino acids: CATSQDRELLFF. CDR3 nucleotides: TGTGCCACCAGCCAAGACAGGGAATTGCTGTTTTTT. The chain carries TRBV15 and TRBJ2-2; 7 bases are a match to TRBD1. This CDR3 comprises 12 residues. J gave up 13 bases and V 5 bases, and 7 bases lay outside the gene matches. Germline loops: CDR1 LNHNV, CDR2 YYDKDF (reference sequence).

The chain carries TRBV7-2 and TRBJ2-5; D gene unclear. Matching the DNA end better, TRBJ2-7 makes the J call doubtful. The germline V gene encodes CDR1 SGHTA and CDR2 FQGNSA. The CDR3 is made up of 12 amino acids. The CDR3 loop reads CASARSTYEQYF. CDR3 sequence (DNA): TGTGCCAGCGCGAGGTCCACCTACGAGCAGTACTTC.